Listed here are 10 T cell receptor beta chains from one sample, sequenced in a study of human T cells and chemical hapten exposure. TCRdb itself ran the RACE reads through MiXCR, one entry per CDR3 protein. Here the sample spans roughly 50,000 distinct CDR3 sequences, more than 9.5% being singletons. Documented time point: patch test 3, about 24 weeks after DPC sensitization. Treatment specified: therapeutic diphenylcyclopropenone sensitization with weekly scalp DPC. Source: whole blood, taken in connection with sensitization to the hapten diphenylcyclopropenone (DPC). The receptors were sampled from a woman aged 40 to 49 with alopecia areata. Some clones in this sample may be carry-over from other donors' samples.

This clonotype was counted many times. The chain carries TRBV12-3 or TRBV12-4 and TRBJ2-1; a possible D gene is TRBD2 (7 bases). CDR3 length: 15 residues. Trimming cost V 7 bases and J 6 bases, with 19 bases left between them. CDR3: CASTYEARGANEQFF. For the CDR3, the DNA is TGTGCCAGCACCTACGAGGCTCGGGGGGCCAATGAGCAGTTCTTC.

The CDR3, as DNA: TGTGCCAGCAGCGACGACCTCACTAGCGGGGGTGATAGCGGGGAGCTGTTTTTT. It codes for CASSDDLTSGGDSGELFF. V usage is TRBV9 and J usage is TRBJ2-2; 11 nucleotides agree with TRBD2. CDR1 is SGDLS, CDR2 YYNGEE, per germline. The CDR3 length is 18 residues. Trimming took 3 bases from V and 7 from J; bases not matched to a gene: 14.

Regarding this clonotype: Germline is not matched at one junction end, which may reflect a read error. The V and J genes are TRBV12-3 or TRBV12-4 and TRBJ2-3; TRBD2 is a possible D gene (6 bases). The CDR3 is 15 amino acids. DNA of the CDR3: TGTGCCAGCAGGTTAGGAGGGGCTGGCACAGATACGCAGTATTTT. The encoded protein is CASRLGGAGTDTQYF.

Many counts were recorded for this clonotype. The chain is built from TRBV13 and TRBJ2-1; TRBD2 agrees at 8 bases. Germline assignment: CDR1 PRHDT and CDR2 FYEKMQ (reference sequence). J lost 3 bases, V lost 3 bases, and 7 bases had no gene match. CDR3 length: 16 amino acids. The CDR3 DNA sequence: TGTGCCAGCAGCTTGCGCGGGGGGCAACTCTACAATGAGCAGTTCTTC. Protein: CASSLRGGQLYNEQFF.

The chain combines TRBV12-3 or TRBV12-4 with TRBJ2-7, with 10 bases aligning to TRBD1. The junction had 11 bases not matched to a gene; V was cut back by 6 bases and J by 3 bases. CDR3 length equals 16 residues. CDR3 coding DNA: TGTGCCAGCAGCACCCCCCGGGGACAGGGGCGCTACGAGCAGTACTTC. Protein: CASSTPRGQGRYEQYF.

This chain joins TRBV2 and TRBJ1-5; no clear D gene. V lost 6 bases and J 6 bases, leaving 18 bases between the germline ends. Germline CDR1 reads SNHLY; CDR2 reads FYNNEI. The CDR3 runs 15 residues. CDR3 loop: CASSSDMEAGQPQHF. The CDR3 nucleotides are TGTGCCAGCAGCTCCGATATGGAGGCGGGTCAGCCCCAGCATTTT.

The genes are TRBV27 and TRBJ1-3; 9 bases match TRBD1. Germline-derived CDR1 and CDR2 are MNHEY and SMNVEV (reference sequence). CDR3 length: 16 amino acids. V dropped 4 bases and J dropped 3; count of bases not matched to a gene: 7. This CDR3 reads CASSSTGTGNGNTIYF. The CDR3 DNA follows: TGTGCCAGCAGTTCAACCGGGACAGGGAATGGAAACACCATATATTTT.

A few counts support this clonotype. This chain uses TRBV7-2 with TRBJ2-1; no reliable D call. Germline values: CDR1 SGHTA, CDR2 FQGNSA. V gave up 1 base and J gave up 0 bases, with 10 bases separating them. CDR3 length: 16 amino acids. CDR3 DNA sequence: TGTGCCAGCAGCTTAGGTTCTACCAGCTCCTACAATGAGCAGTTCTTC. Protein product: CASSLGSTSSYNEQFF.

There are a few counts of this clonotype. This chain connects TRBV11-2 to TRBJ2-1; 8 bases match TRBD1. The V and J ends lost 0 bases and 9 bases, in that order; junction bases with no gene match: 4. Germline values: CDR1 SGHAT, CDR2 FQNNGV. This CDR3 has 14 amino acids. In DNA, the CDR3 is TGTGCCAGCAGCTTAGAGGTGGGACAGGCTGAGCAGTTCTTC. Translation gives CASSLEVGQAEQFF.

The V call is TRBV28, the J call TRBJ2-5; possible D gene TRBD2, 6 bases. V shed 11 bases and J shed 7 bases, with 17 bases lying between them. Germline assignment: CDR1 MDHEN and CDR2 SYDVKM. This CDR3 spans 12 amino acids. CDR3 DNA sequence: TGTGCCTCTTGGGTCGGGAGCGGGACCCAGTACTTC. Translated: CASWVGSGTQYF.